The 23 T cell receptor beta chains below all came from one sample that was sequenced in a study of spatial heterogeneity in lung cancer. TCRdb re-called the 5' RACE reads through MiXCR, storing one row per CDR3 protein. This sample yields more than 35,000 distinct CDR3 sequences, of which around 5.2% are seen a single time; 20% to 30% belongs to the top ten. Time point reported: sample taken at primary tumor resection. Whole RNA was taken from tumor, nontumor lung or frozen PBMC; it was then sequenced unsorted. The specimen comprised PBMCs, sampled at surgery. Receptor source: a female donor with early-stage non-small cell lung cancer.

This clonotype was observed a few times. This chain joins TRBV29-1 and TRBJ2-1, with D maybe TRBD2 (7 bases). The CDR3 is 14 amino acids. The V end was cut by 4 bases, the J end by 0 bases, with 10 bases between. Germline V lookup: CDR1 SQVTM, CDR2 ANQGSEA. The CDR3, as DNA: TGCAGCGTTGGGGGGGGCGGCTCCTACAATGAGCAGTTCTTC. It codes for CSVGGGGSYNEQFF.

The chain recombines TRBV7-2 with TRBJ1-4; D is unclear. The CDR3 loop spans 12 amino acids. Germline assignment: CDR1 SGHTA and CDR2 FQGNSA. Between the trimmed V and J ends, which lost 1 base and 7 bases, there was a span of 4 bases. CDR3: CASSLDREKLFF. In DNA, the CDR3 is TGTGCCAGCAGCTTAGATCGTGAAAAACTGTTTTTT.

The CDR3 nucleotides read TGTGCCATCAGTGAGGGAGGGTACAATGAGCAGTTCTTC. Its protein product is CAISEGGYNEQFF. The V gene is TRBV10-3, the J gene TRBJ2-1; possibly TRBD2 for D (6 bases). V lost 2 bases, J lost 4 bases, and 6 bases lay in between. Per germline, CDR1 ENHRY and CDR2 SYGVKD. The CDR3 runs to 13 residues.

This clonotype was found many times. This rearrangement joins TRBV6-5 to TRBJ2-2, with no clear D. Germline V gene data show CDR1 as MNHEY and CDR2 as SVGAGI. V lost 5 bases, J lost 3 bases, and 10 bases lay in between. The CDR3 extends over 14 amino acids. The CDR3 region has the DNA TGTGCCAGCAGTCTCACGGAATACACCGGGGAGCTGTTTTTT. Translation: CASSLTEYTGELFF.

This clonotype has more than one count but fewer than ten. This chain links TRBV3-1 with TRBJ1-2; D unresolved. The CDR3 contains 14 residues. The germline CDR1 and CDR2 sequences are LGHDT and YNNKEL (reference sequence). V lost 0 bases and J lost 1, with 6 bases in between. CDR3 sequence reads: CASSQDEVNYGYTF. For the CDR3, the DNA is TGTGCCAGCAGCCAAGATGAGGTTAACTATGGCTACACCTTC.

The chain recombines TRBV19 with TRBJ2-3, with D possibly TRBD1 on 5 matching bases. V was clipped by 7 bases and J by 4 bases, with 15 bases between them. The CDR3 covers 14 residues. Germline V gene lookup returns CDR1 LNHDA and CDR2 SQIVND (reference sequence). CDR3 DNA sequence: TGTGCCAGTACCGACCGAAAGGGGCCAGATACGCAGTATTTT. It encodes CASTDRKGPDTQYF.

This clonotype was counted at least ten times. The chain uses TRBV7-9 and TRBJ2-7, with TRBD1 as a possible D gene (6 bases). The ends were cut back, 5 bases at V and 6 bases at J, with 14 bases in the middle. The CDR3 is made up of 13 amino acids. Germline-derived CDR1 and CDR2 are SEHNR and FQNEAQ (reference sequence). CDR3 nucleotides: TGTGCCAGCAGCCCGCAGGGCAGGGGCGAGCAGTACTTC. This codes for CASSPQGRGEQYF.

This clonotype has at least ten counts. CDR3 protein: CASSFFSNEQFF. The DNA for the CDR3 is TGCGCCAGCAGCTTTTTTAGCAATGAGCAGTTCTTC. V usage is TRBV4-1 and J usage is TRBJ2-1; D gene ambiguous. With 5 bases removed from V and 6 bases from J, the gap between germline ends came to 8 bases. Germline V gene sequence: CDR1 MGHRA, CDR2 YSYEKL. The CDR3 is 12 residues long.

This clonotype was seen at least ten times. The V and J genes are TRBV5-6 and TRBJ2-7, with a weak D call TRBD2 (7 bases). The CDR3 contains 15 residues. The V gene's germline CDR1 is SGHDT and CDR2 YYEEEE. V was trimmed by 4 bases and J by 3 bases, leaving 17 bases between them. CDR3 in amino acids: CASSRGGDPRYEQYF. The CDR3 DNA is TGTGCCAGCAGCCGAGGGGGGGACCCTCGCTACGAGCAGTACTTC.

CDR3 nucleotide sequence: TGTGCCAGCAAGACAGGGGGTCTTCCGAACACCGGGGAGCTGTTTTTT. Protein product: CASKTGGLPNTGELFF. The chain combines TRBV19 with TRBJ2-2; 9 nucleotides agree with TRBD1. This CDR3 has 16 residues. With 9 bases clipped from V and 0 bases from J, the junction kept 8 bases outside the gene matches. The V gene's germline CDR1 is LNHDA and CDR2 SQIVND (reference sequence).

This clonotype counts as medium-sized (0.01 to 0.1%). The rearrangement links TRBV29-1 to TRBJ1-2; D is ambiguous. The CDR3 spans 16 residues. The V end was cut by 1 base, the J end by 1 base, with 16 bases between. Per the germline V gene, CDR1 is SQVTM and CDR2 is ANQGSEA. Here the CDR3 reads CSVEAHGPRDNYGYTF. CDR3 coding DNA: TGCAGCGTTGAAGCTCACGGTCCCAGAGATAACTATGGCTACACCTTC. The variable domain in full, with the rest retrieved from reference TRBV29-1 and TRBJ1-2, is SAVISQKPSRDICQRGTSLTIQCQVDSQVTMMFWYRQQPGQSLTLIATANQGSEATYESGFVIDKFPISRPNLTFSTLTVSNMSPEDSSIYLCSVEAHGPRDNYGYTFGSGTRLTVV.

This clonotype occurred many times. The CDR3 loop is CASSAGTTETQYF. The DNA of the CDR3 is TGCGCCAGCAGCGCTGGGACGACGGAGACCCAGTACTTC. The rearrangement joins TRBV5-1 to TRBJ2-5, with D perhaps TRBD1 or TRBD2 (5 bases each). Germline-derived CDR1 and CDR2 are SGHRS and YFSETQ. V shed 4 bases and J shed 5 bases, with 12 bases lying between them. This CDR3 is built from 13 residues.

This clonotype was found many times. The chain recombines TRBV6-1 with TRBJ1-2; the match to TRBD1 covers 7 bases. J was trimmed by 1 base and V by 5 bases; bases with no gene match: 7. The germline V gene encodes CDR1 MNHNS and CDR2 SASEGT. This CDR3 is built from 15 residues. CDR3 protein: CASSLQGQHNYGYTF. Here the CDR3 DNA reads TGTGCCAGCAGTCTACAGGGACAGCATAACTATGGCTACACCTTC.

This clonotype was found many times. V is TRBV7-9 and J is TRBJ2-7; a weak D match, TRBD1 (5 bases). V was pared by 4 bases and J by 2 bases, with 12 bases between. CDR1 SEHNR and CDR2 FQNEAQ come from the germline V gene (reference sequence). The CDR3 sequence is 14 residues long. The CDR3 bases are TGTGCCAGCAGCTCACAGGACAAAGCCTACGAGCAGTACTTC. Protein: CASSSQDKAYEQYF.

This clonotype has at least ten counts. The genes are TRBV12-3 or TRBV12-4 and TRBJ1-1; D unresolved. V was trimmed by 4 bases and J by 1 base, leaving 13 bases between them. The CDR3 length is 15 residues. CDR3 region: CASSSRMRSNTEAFF. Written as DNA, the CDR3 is TGTGCCAGCAGTTCTCGGATGCGGTCGAACACTGAAGCTTTCTTT.

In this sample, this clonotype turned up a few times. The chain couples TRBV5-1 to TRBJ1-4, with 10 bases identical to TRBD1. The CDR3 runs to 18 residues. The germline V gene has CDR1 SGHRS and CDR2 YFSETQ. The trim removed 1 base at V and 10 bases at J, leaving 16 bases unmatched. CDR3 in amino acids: CASSLTGTGETLTGKLFF. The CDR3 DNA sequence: TGCGCCAGCAGCTTGACCGGGACAGGGGAAACCCTTACCGGAAAACTGTTTTTT.

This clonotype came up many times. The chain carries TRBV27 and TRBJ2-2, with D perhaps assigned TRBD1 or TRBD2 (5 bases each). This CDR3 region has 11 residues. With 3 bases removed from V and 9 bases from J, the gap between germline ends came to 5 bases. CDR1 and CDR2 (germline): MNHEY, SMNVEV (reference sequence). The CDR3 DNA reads TGTGCCAGCAGTTTGGGACGGGAGCTGTTTTTT. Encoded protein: CASSLGRELFF.

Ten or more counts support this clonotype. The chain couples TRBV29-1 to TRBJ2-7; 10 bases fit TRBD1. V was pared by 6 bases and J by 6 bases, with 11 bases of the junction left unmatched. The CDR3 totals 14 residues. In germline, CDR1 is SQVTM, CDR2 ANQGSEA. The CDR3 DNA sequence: TGCAGCGTAGGGCGGGACAGGGGAAGATCCGAGCAGTACTTC. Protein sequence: CSVGRDRGRSEQYF.

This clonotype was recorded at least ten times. This CDR3 is CASSTPVGGNEAFF. The DNA of the CDR3 is TGTGCCAGCAGTACTCCAGTGGGAGGGAATGAAGCTTTCTTT. The rearrangement joins TRBV2 to TRBJ1-1; D not certain. The CDR3 is 14 amino acids. CDR1 is SNHLY and CDR2 is FYNNEI in the germline V gene. The germline V and J ends were trimmed by 5 bases and 7 bases, with 17 bases remaining between them. The variable domain in full, with the rest retrieved from reference TRBV2 and TRBJ1-1, is EPEVTQTPSHQVTQMGQEVILRCVPISNHLYFYWYRQILGQKVEFLVSFYNNEISEKSEIFDDQFSVERPDGSNFTLKIRSTKLEDSAMYFCASSTPVGGNEAFFGQGTRLTVV.

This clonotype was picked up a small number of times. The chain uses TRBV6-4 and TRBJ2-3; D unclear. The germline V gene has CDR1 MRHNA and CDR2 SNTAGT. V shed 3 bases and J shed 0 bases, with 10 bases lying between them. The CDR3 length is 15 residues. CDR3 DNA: TGTGCCAGCAGTGAAACAACTACTAGCACAGATACGCAGTATTTT. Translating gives CASSETTTSTDTQYF.

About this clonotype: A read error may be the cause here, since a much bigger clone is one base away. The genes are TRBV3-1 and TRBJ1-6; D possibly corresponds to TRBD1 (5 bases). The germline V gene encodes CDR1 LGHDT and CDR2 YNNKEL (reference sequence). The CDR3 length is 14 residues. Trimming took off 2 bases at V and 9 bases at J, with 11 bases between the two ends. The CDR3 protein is CASSQLQERSPLHF. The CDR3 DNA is TGTGCCAGCAGCCAACTACAGGAGCGTTCACCCCTCCACTTT.

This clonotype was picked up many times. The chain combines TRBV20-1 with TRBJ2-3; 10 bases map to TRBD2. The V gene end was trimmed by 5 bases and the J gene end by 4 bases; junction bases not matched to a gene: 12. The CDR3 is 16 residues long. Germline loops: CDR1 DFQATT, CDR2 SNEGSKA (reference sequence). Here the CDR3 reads CSAVQAGGRIADTQYF. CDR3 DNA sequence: TGCAGTGCTGTCCAAGCGGGGGGGCGAATCGCAGATACGCAGTATTTT.

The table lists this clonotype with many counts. This CDR3 is CASLSFVADTQYF. The CDR3 nucleotides read TGTGCCAGCCTAAGCTTCGTCGCAGATACGCAGTATTTT. The V gene is TRBV7-9, the J gene TRBJ2-3; D call uncertain. V lost 8 bases to trimming and J lost 4 bases, with 13 bases between them. There are 13 residues in the CDR3. CDR1 and CDR2 (germline): SEHNR, FQNEAQ (reference sequence).